Shown below are 29 T cell receptor beta chains from a single sample sequenced in a study of blood T cells in healthy people across ages. Next came a second PCR, run for roughly 6 to 11 cycles, which used a sample-barcoded 5' primer along with a J-beta primer mix. TCRdb fed the 5' RACE reads into MiXCR, producing one record per CDR3 protein. The data contain 800,000 to 1,000,000 distinct CDR3 sequences, around 46% of them singletons. The sample taken for sequencing was blood. These receptors were taken from a man in his thirties or forties in good health.

The CDR3 DNA is TGTGCCATCAGGGAGGCAGGCGCGAACACTGAAGCTTTCTTT. Protein product: CAIREAGANTEAFF. The V gene is TRBV10-3, the J gene TRBJ1-1; D call uncertain. The CDR3 consists of 14 residues. V was trimmed by 6 bases and J by 1 base, leaving 12 bases between them. Germline V gene lookup returns CDR1 ENHRY and CDR2 SYGVKD.

This clonotype was seen a handful of times. This rearrangement joins TRBV7-2 to TRBJ2-5, with TRBD1 as a possible D gene (5 bases). This CDR3 is 15 amino acids long. Trimming cost V 2 bases and J 3 bases, with 13 bases left between them. CDR1 SGHTA and CDR2 FQGNSA come from the germline V gene. This CDR3 reads CASSLQVGREETQYF. The CDR3 DNA reads as TGTGCCAGCAGCTTACAAGTAGGCAGGGAAGAGACCCAGTACTTC.

This clonotype was observed a few times. V gene TRBV6-1 combines with J gene TRBJ2-1; 9 bases match TRBD1. V lost 6 bases, J lost 3 bases, and 6 bases stayed unmatched. The CDR3 extends over 15 amino acids. CDR1 is MNHNS, CDR2 SASEGT, per germline. CDR3: CASRDGTGIYNEQFF. Written as DNA, the CDR3 is TGTGCCAGCAGGGATGGGACAGGGATCTACAATGAGCAGTTCTTC.

This clonotype was detected once. V usage is TRBV5-1 and J usage is TRBJ2-7; D is perhaps TRBD2 (5 bases). Germline CDR1 SGHRS, CDR2 YFSETQ. Trimming pared 4 bases from V and 4 bases from J, leaving 15 bases between. The CDR3 length is 14 residues. The CDR3 bases are TGCGCCAGCAGCCCCGTCGGACGGGGATACGAGCAGTACTTC. This sequence encodes CASSPVGRGYEQYF. Based on the CDR3 plus reference TRBV5-1 and TRBJ2-7, the full variable domain is KAGVTQTPRYLIKTRGQQVTLSCSPISGHRSVSWYQQTPGQGLQFLFEYFSETQRNKGNFPGRFSGRQFSNSRSEMNVSTLELGDSALYLCASSPVGRGYEQYFGPGTRLTVT.

The chain is built from TRBV7-2 and TRBJ2-1; D might be TRBD2 (5 bases). Trimming shortened V by 1 base and J by 7 bases, and 14 bases separated the two germline ends. The CDR3 totals 15 residues. In germline, CDR1 is SGHTA, CDR2 FQGNSA. The DNA for the CDR3 is TGTGCCAGCAGCTTAGTCCCCGGACTTGCGAATGAGCAGTTCTTC. Translated, it gives CASSLVPGLANEQFF.

This clonotype turned up a few times. The chain links TRBV10-3 to TRBJ2-3, with TRBD2 matching 10 bases. This CDR3 has 16 amino acids. J gave up 4 bases and V 0 bases, and 4 bases lay outside the gene matches. CDR1 and CDR2 from the germline V gene are ENHRY and SYGVKD. The CDR3 sequence is CAISESLAGAADTQYF. The DNA for the CDR3 is TGTGCCATCAGTGAGTCTCTAGCGGGGGCGGCAGATACGCAGTATTTT.

At least ten counts were recorded for this clonotype. The V call is TRBV20-1, the J call TRBJ1-2, with TRBD1 matching 7 bases. The CDR3 has 15 amino acids. CDR1 is DFQATT and CDR2 is SNEGSKA in the germline V gene (reference sequence). Trimming at V came to 6 bases and at J to 8 bases, leaving 18 bases not matched to a gene. CDR3 sequence (DNA): TGCAGTGCCACCATCCCGGGGACAGCCTCCCGGGGCTACACCTTC. Translating gives CSATIPGTASRGYTF.

The V gene is TRBV12-3 or TRBV12-4, the J gene TRBJ1-5; D might be TRBD1 (5 bases). Trimming removed 6 bases at V and 6 bases at J, with 18 bases between. The CDR3 runs 15 residues. CDR3 sequence reads: CASSTTGARLQPQHF. The CDR3 coding sequence is TGTGCCAGCAGCACCACCGGGGCAAGACTTCAGCCCCAGCATTTT.

This clonotype was found many times. V is TRBV11-3 and J is TRBJ2-2; the D call may be TRBD1 or TRBD2 (5 bases each). V lost 1 base and J lost 3, with 6 bases in between. Germline-derived CDR1 and CDR2 are SGHNT and YENEEA. CDR3 size: 14 residues. The CDR3 coding sequence is TGTGCCAGCAGCTTAGGAGGGGACACCGGGGAGCTGTTTTTT. It encodes CASSLGGDTGELFF.

This clonotype was seen a handful of times. CDR3 in DNA: TGTGCCAGCAGCTCTTCTAGCGGGGGGGCTCCTACGCAGTATTTT. Protein: CASSSSSGGAPTQYF. The rearrangement joins TRBV11-3 to TRBJ2-3; TRBD2 agrees at 12 bases. CDR1 is SGHNT, CDR2 YENEEA, per germline. The ends lost 4 bases at V and 8 bases at J; junction bases unmatched: 7. This CDR3 contains 15 residues.

The chain is built from TRBV6-1 and TRBJ1-5; D unclear. The CDR3 has 16 residues. V dropped 1 base and J dropped 4 bases, with 14 bases sitting between them. Germline CDR1 is MNHNS and CDR2 is SASEGT. This CDR3 is CASSEVRSSQNQPQHF. DNA for the CDR3: TGTGCCAGCAGTGAAGTTCGGAGCAGCCAAAATCAGCCCCAGCATTTT.

This rearrangement joins TRBV12-3 or TRBV12-4 to TRBJ1-2; D unresolved. V was shortened by 3 bases and J by 7 bases, with 9 bases between the two germline ends. The CDR3 contains 12 residues. CDR3 loop: CASSFAIIGYTF. As DNA, the CDR3 is TGTGCCAGCAGTTTCGCGATCATTGGCTACACCTTC.

This chain's CDR3 is CAWGLAGTDTQYF. CDR3 bases: TGTGCGTGGGGGCTAGCGGGCACAGATACGCAGTATTTT. The J gene is TRBJ2-3, the V gene TRBV30; tentatively, D is TRBD2 (7 bases). Germline lookup yields CDR1 GTSNPN and CDR2 SVGIG (reference sequence). The CDR3 is 13 amino acids.

The genes are TRBV9 and TRBJ2-3, with 8 bases that match TRBD1. Germline V gene sequence: CDR1 SGDLS, CDR2 YYNGEE. V shed 3 bases and J 8 bases; nucleotides not matched to a gene: 11. The CDR3 has 15 residues. CDR3 region: CASSETGAPIGTQYF. The CDR3 bases are TGTGCCAGCAGCGAGACAGGGGCCCCAATTGGTACGCAGTATTTT. Based on the CDR3 plus reference TRBV9 and TRBJ2-3, the full variable domain is DSGVTQTPKHLITATGQRVTLRCSPRSGDLSVYWYQQSLDQGLQFLIQYYNGEERAKGNILERFSAQQFPDLHSELNLSSLELGDSALYFCASSETGAPIGTQYFGPGTRLTVL.

CDR3 nucleotides: TGCGCCAGCAGCCCAAACAGGCCAGGGACTTTTGAGCAGTACTTC. Translated: CASSPNRPGTFEQYF. The rearrangement links TRBV4-1 to TRBJ2-5; TRBD2 might be the D (6 bases). The CDR3 totals 15 residues. Germline CDR1 is MGHRA and CDR2 is YSYEKL. Trimming stripped 4 bases from V and 11 bases from J, with 23 bases between.

In its sample, this clonotype was seen a few times. This chain joins TRBV28 and TRBJ2-7; 7 bases match TRBD1. V trimming: 7 bases; J trimming: 3 bases; junction bases outside the gene matches: 9. The CDR3 extends over 14 amino acids. The germline CDR1 and CDR2 sequences are MDHEN and SYDVKM. The CDR3 DNA reads as TGTGCCAGCATGACAGGGAATGTTATCTACGAGCAGTACTTC. Translation: CASMTGNVIYEQYF.

Only a few counts were recorded for this clonotype. The chain recombines TRBV28 with TRBJ1-5, with 7 bases lining up with TRBD1. V gave up 4 bases and J gave up 7 bases; unmatched junction bases: 10. This CDR3 region has 15 residues. Germline assignment: CDR1 MDHEN and CDR2 SYDVKM. Here the CDR3 reads CASSYAQGTGQPQHF. The CDR3 DNA is TGTGCCAGCAGTTATGCACAGGGGACGGGACAGCCCCAGCATTTT.

This clonotype was observed a single time. The chain uses TRBV6-5 and TRBJ2-5; a possible D gene is TRBD1 (6 bases). V lost 8 bases to trimming and J lost 11 bases, with 24 bases between them. The CDR3 runs 14 residues. Germline V gene data show CDR1 as MNHEY and CDR2 as SVGAGI. The CDR3 region has the DNA TGTGCCAGCCGCCCCGAAACAGGGTTCGGAGAGCAGTACTTC. Encoded protein: CASRPETGFGEQYF.

This clonotype was observed at least ten times. V and J are TRBV24-1 and TRBJ2-1, with D maybe TRBD1 (6 bases). This CDR3 is built from 11 residues. Trimming cost V 9 bases and J 4 bases, with 6 bases left between them. Germline V lookup: CDR1 KGHDR, CDR2 SFDVKD. DNA for the CDR3: TGTGCCACCGGACAGTACAATGAGCAGTTCTTC. Translated, it gives CATGQYNEQFF.

In DNA form, the CDR3 reads TGTGCCAGCAGTTCACGACCTTCCTACGAGCAGTACTTC. Its protein is CASSSRPSYEQYF. The rearrangement uses TRBV27 and TRBJ2-7; D call uncertain. The CDR3 contains 13 residues. Trimming pared 4 bases from V and 1 base from J, leaving 8 bases between. Germline V gene lookup returns CDR1 MNHEY and CDR2 SMNVEV (reference sequence).

V usage is TRBV12-3 or TRBV12-4 and J usage is TRBJ1-4; perhaps TRBD1 as D (5 bases). V lost 6 bases and J 5 bases, leaving 16 bases between the germline ends. The CDR3 runs to 15 residues. CDR3 nucleotides: TGTGCCAGCAGCACTCTAGACAGTAACAATGAAAAACTGTTTTTT. Its protein is CASSTLDSNNEKLFF.

The chain has TRBV12-3 or TRBV12-4 and TRBJ2-7; 10 bases line up with TRBD1. The CDR3 has 14 amino acids. The trim removed 3 bases at V and 6 bases at J, leaving 5 bases unmatched. CDR3 residues: CASSLGTGVGEQYF. The CDR3 DNA is TGTGCCAGCAGTTTGGGGACAGGGGTCGGCGAGCAGTACTTC.

Note on this clonotype: A read error may account for a junction end that differs from germline. The chain has TRBV15 and TRBJ1-2; 12 bases are a match to TRBD1. Germline CDR1 LNHNV, CDR2 YYDKDF (reference sequence). CDR3 length: 16 residues. The CDR3 reads CAASTLGQGAIYGYTF. CDR3 DNA: TGTGCCGCCAGCACCCTGGGACAGGGGGCGATCTATGGCTACACCTTC.

There are a few counts of this clonotype. The V gene is TRBV3-1, the J gene TRBJ2-3; D remains unclear. Germline V CDR1 and CDR2: LGHDT, YNNKEL (reference sequence). V lost 1 base to trimming and J lost 0 bases, with 17 bases between them. The CDR3 sequence is 18 residues long. CDR3 loop: CASSQVTLAPSSTDTQYF. The DNA for the CDR3 is TGTGCCAGCAGCCAAGTTACACTTGCACCTTCTAGCACAGATACGCAGTATTTT.

This clonotype was recorded once. The chain employs TRBV6-2 or TRBV6-3 and TRBJ2-3; 7 bases fit TRBD2. Germline CDR1 is MNHEY and CDR2 is SVGEGT. The J segment lost 4 bases and the V segment lost 6 bases, leaving 7 bases of the junction unmatched. This CDR3 comprises 14 residues. In DNA, the CDR3 is TGTGCCAGCAGGCGGAGACTAGCCCCAGATACGCAGTATTTT. Translated, it gives CASRRRLAPDTQYF.

This chain uses TRBV7-2 with TRBJ2-4, with 8 bases that match TRBD2. Germline V gene sequence: CDR1 SGHTA, CDR2 FQGNSA. The CDR3 loop spans 18 amino acids. V was pared by 2 bases and J by 6 bases, with 15 bases of the junction left unmatched. The CDR3 region has the DNA TGTGCCAGCAGCTTACAACCTAGCGGGCTCACGGGCGGAAACATTCAGTACTTC. Amino acids: CASSLQPSGLTGGNIQYF.

This clonotype was recorded only once. The J gene is TRBJ2-1, the V gene TRBV7-9; 9 positions agree with TRBD1. The junction had 7 bases not matched to a gene; V was cut back by 0 bases and J by 7 bases. CDR1 SEHNR and CDR2 FQNEAQ come from the germline V gene (reference sequence). CDR3 length: 16 amino acids. This CDR3 reads CASSLAGDRVSNEQFF. The CDR3 DNA sequence: TGTGCCAGCAGCTTAGCCGGGGACAGGGTCTCTAATGAGCAGTTCTTC.

The V and J genes are TRBV7-9 and TRBJ2-5; D is ambiguous. The J call may be faulty, since TRBJ2-7 better matches the DNA end. The CDR3 runs 14 residues. Per the germline V gene, CDR1 is SEHNR and CDR2 is FQNEAQ (reference sequence). The DNA for the CDR3 is TGTGCCAGCAGCCCCCCGGAAGCACGCTACGAGCAGTACTTC. Its protein is CASSPPEARYEQYF.

This rearrangement joins TRBV2 to TRBJ2-4; D gene unclear. The better agreement between TRBJ2-7 and the DNA end casts doubt on the J call. The length of the CDR3 is 11 residues. The germline V gene encodes CDR1 SNHLY and CDR2 FYNNEI. As DNA, the CDR3 is TGTGCCAGCACGATGAGCGACGAGCAGTACTTC. This gives the protein CASTMSDEQYF.